This TCR beta chain was obtained from a study of cytomegalovirus exposure and HLA in healthy donors. Overall study findings and caveats: A missense variant in DCLRE1C was later tied to TCR beta V- and J-gene trimming. Among TCR beta chains, those listed as cytomegalovirus-associated numbered fewer than 200. Common viral pathogens seemed, in a later analysis, to connect with several of the most significant clusters.

The PCR was carried out with 60 Vbeta primers and 13 Jbeta primers. The assay was immunoSEQ multiplex PCR, and TCRdb's table has in-frame clones only and misses some. The sample has over 80,000 clones; less than 80% are singletons. The CDR3 loop spans 10 amino acids. Germline assignment: CDR1 DFQATT and CDR2 SNEGSKA (reference sequence). Between the trimmed V and J ends, which lost 6 bases and 12 bases, there was a span of 15 bases. With respect to this clone: Its target is not known.

The genes are TRBV20-1 and TRBJ2-7; D may be TRBD2 (5 bases). The sequenced sample consisted of PBMCs. This clonotype was sampled from a boy aged 5-17 years in good health and CMV-seropositive. For the CDR3, the DNA is TGCAGTGCCCATAGCGACCGCCCGTACTTC. It translates to CSAHSDRPYF.